The 19 T cell receptor beta chains below were found in one sample sequenced in a study of blood T cell repertoires in COVID-19. TCRdb's table, derived via immunoSEQ multiplex PCR, lists solely in-frame clones and lacks some. The table has around 500,000 clones, over 75% seen once. Sample: PBMCs or T cells enriched from blood (not recorded which). These receptor sequences come from a middle-aged woman who had recovered from COVID-19.

The genes are TRBV12-3 or TRBV12-4 and TRBJ2-7; D remains unclear. This CDR3 spans 12 amino acids. Trimming removed 4 bases from V and 1 base from J, with 5 bases in between. The CDR3 protein is CASSSTSYEQYF. The DNA for the CDR3 is TGTGCCAGCAGTTCCACTTCCTACGAGCAGTACTTC.

This clone was observed a single time. The rearrangement joins TRBV7-9 to TRBJ1-1, with D unresolved. Trimming stripped 1 base from V and 9 bases from J, with 12 bases between. Germline CDR1 SEHNR, CDR2 FQNEAQ (reference sequence). This CDR3 contains 13 residues. CDR3 bases: TGTGCCAGCAGCTTAGGAGGAGGGTCAAAAGCTTTCTTT. This gives the protein CASSLGGGSKAFF.

V and J are TRBV2 and TRBJ2-7; 7 bases fit TRBD2. CDR3 length: 13 residues. Germline loops: CDR1 SNHLY, CDR2 FYNNEI. After removal of 8 bases from V and 0 bases from J, the junction contained 4 bases not matched to a gene. CDR3 residues: CASVGGSSYEQYF. The CDR3 DNA reads as TGTGCCAGCGTGGGAGGGAGCTCCTACGAGCAGTACTTC.

CDR3 nucleotide sequence: TGCGCCAGCAGGGACAGGGCAGGTGGAGGCTACACCTTC. This gives the protein CASRDRAGGGYTF. V and J are TRBV10-2 and TRBJ1-2; 8 bases agree with TRBD1. CDR3 length: 13 residues. Germline CDR1 reads WSHSY; CDR2 reads SAAADI. Trimming removed 6 bases from V and 8 bases from J; junction bases left unmatched: 8.

The V and J genes are TRBV6-2 or TRBV6-3 and TRBJ1-4; D is unresolved. V lost 6 bases and J 8 bases, leaving 13 bases between the germline ends. Germline V gene data show CDR1 as MNHEY and CDR2 as SVGEGT. The length of the CDR3 is 13 residues. CDR3 in DNA: TGTGCCAGCAGCCTCACGGGTGGCGAAAAACTGTTTTTT. As protein: CASSLTGGEKLFF.

The V call is TRBV30, the J call TRBJ1-1; tentative D call: TRBD1 (6 bases). The length of the CDR3 is 13 residues. V was cut by 0 bases and J by 1 base, with 6 bases left in between. Germline values: CDR1 GTSNPN, CDR2 SVGIG (reference sequence). CDR3 residues: CAWSVQGNTEAFF. In DNA form, the CDR3 reads TGTGCCTGGAGTGTACAGGGGAACACTGAAGCTTTCTTT.

The CDR3 sequence: CASSLTTGGPLNYGYTF. CDR3 nucleotide sequence: TGTGCCAGCAGCTTAACGACAGGGGGTCCCCTTAACTATGGCTACACCTTC. The gene calls are TRBV7-8 and TRBJ1-2, with TRBD1 matching 9 bases. Germline V gene lookup returns CDR1 SGHVS and CDR2 FQNEAQ. The CDR3 contains 17 residues. J lost 1 base, V lost 2 bases, and 8 bases had no gene match.

As regards this clone: This sequence may be a read error, since a much larger clone differs from it by one base. This same CDR3 is encoded by further DNA sequences in the sample. The chain combines TRBV7-2 with TRBJ2-7; D ambiguous. CDR3 length equals 11 residues. With 5 bases removed from V and 3 bases from J, the gap between germline ends came to 5 bases. The V gene's germline CDR1 is SGHTA and CDR2 FQGNSA. Written as DNA, the CDR3 is TGTGCCAGCAGCCTCTACTACGAGCAGTACTTC. Translation gives CASSLYYEQYF.

This chain joins TRBV13 and TRBJ2-1, with TRBD2 matching 8 bases. CDR3 length: 15 amino acids. With 3 bases clipped from V and 4 bases from J, the junction kept 5 bases outside the gene matches. Germline V gives CDR1 PRHDT, CDR2 FYEKMQ (reference sequence). CDR3 DNA: TGTGCCAGCAGCTTTAGACTAGCGAATTACAATGAGCAGTTCTTC. Encoded protein: CASSFRLANYNEQFF.

This sequence joins TRBV11-2 and TRBJ2-3, with a tentative D call TRBD2 (7 bases). Germline V gives CDR1 SGHAT, CDR2 FQNNGV. This CDR3 region has 19 residues. V was shortened by 1 base and J by 6 bases, with 26 bases between the two germline ends. DNA of the CDR3: TGTGCCAGCAGCTTAGGGGAGGGGGTCGGGCAGCACGCTAGGGATACGCAGTATTTT. Its translation: CASSLGEGVGQHARDTQYF.

The chain combines TRBV11-2 with TRBJ2-7, with a possible D match to TRBD1 (5 bases). The CDR3 totals 13 residues. V dropped 0 bases and J dropped 8 bases, with 11 bases sitting between them. Germline CDR1 and CDR2: SGHAT and FQNNGV. CDR3 loop: CASSLDGAPKQYF. The DNA for the CDR3 is TGTGCCAGCAGCTTAGATGGGGCCCCCAAGCAGTACTTC. Full variable domain (missing parts from reference TRBV11-2 and TRBJ2-7): EAGVAQSPRYKIIEKRQSVAFWCNPISGHATLYWYQQILGQGPKLLIQFQNNGVVDDSQLPKDRFSAERLKGVDSTLKIQPAKLEDSAVYLCASSLDGAPKQYFGPGTRLTVT.

The chain uses TRBV7-8 and TRBJ1-3, with D unresolved. The CDR3 runs 16 residues. V was shortened by 1 base and J by 0 bases, with 10 bases between the two germline ends. Per the germline V gene, CDR1 is SGHVS and CDR2 is FQNEAQ. CDR3 sequence reads: CASSLDQAGSGNTIYF. CDR3 in DNA: TGTGCCAGCAGCTTAGATCAGGCTGGCTCTGGAAACACCATATATTTT.

A word on this clone: At one of its ends the junction is not consistent with the germline gene, which may arise from a read error. The CDR3 sequence is CASRRTSSHNEQFF. DNA for the CDR3: TGTGCCAGCAGACGGACTAGCTCCCACAATGAGCAGTTCTTC. This chain links TRBV5-8 with TRBJ2-1, with 8 bases fitting TRBD2. The CDR3 has 14 residues. The germline V gene has CDR1 SGHTS and CDR2 YDEGEE.

This clone was detected a few times. The chain uses TRBV5-4 and TRBJ2-2, with D possibly matching TRBD1 (6 bases). The V gene lost 0 bases and the J gene lost 5 bases, with 11 bases spanning the gap. The CDR3 loop spans 15 amino acids. The V gene's germline CDR1 is SGHNT and CDR2 YYREEE (reference sequence). The CDR3 DNA is TGTGCCAGCAGCTTGGCCGGACAGATTACCGGGGAGCTGTTTTTT. Its protein product is CASSLAGQITGELFF. The full variable domain, completed using reference TRBV5-4 and TRBJ2-2, is ETGVTQSPTHLIKTRGQQVTLRCSSQSGHNTVSWYQQALGQGPQFIFQYYREEENGRGNFPPRFSGLQFPNYSSELNVNALELDDSALYLCASSLAGQITGELFFGEGSRLTVL.

This clone came up a few times. The rearrangement uses TRBV10-3 and TRBJ1-3; TRBD1 is a possible D gene (5 bases). The CDR3 length is 14 residues. V was cut by 6 bases and J by 2 bases, with 11 bases left in between. The germline V gene has CDR1 ENHRY and CDR2 SYGVKD. DNA of the CDR3: TGTGCCATCAGAGAAGGGACTGCTGGAAACACCATATATTTT. As protein: CAIREGTAGNTIYF.

The CDR3 nucleotides read TGTGCCAGCAGCTTAGGCGGGGGGTCCGAGCAGTACTTC. It codes for CASSLGGGSEQYF. V gene TRBV11-3 combines with J gene TRBJ2-7, with 8 bases identical to TRBD2. Germline V lookup: CDR1 SGHNT, CDR2 YENEEA. Unmatched junction bases numbered 2, after V lost 1 base and J lost 6 bases. This CDR3 is 13 amino acids long.

This chain connects TRBV5-1 to TRBJ2-5; 8 bases agree with TRBD2. The CDR3 sequence is 15 residues long. Germline CDR1 reads SGHRS; CDR2 reads YFSETQ. Trimming at V came to 0 bases and at J to 3 bases, leaving 4 bases not matched to a gene. The CDR3 reads CASSLGGLGEETQYF. In nucleotides, the CDR3 is TGCGCCAGCAGCTTGGGGGGACTAGGGGAAGAGACCCAGTACTTC.

The chain recombines TRBV28 with TRBJ1-5; possibly TRBD1 for D (6 bases). CDR1 and CDR2 from the germline V gene are MDHEN and SYDVKM. The V and J ends lost 5 bases and 13 bases respectively, with 27 bases between them. The CDR3 is 16 residues long. The CDR3 region is CASSQTRARWDTRQHF. Written as DNA, the CDR3 is TGTGCCAGCAGTCAGACTCGCGCCCGATGGGACACCCGTCAGCATTTT.

This chain links TRBV29-1 with TRBJ1-5; D gene unclear. Germline CDR1 reads SQVTM; CDR2 reads ANQGSEA. V lost 5 bases and J 3 bases, leaving 14 bases between the germline ends. The CDR3 has 14 residues. The CDR3 reads CSVTGSDVNQPQHF. CDR3 bases: TGCAGCGTTACGGGGAGTGATGTCAATCAGCCCCAGCATTTT. The variable domain in full, completed from reference TRBV29-1 and TRBJ1-5, reads SAVISQKPSRDICQRGTSLTIQCQVDSQVTMMFWYRQQPGQSLTLIATANQGSEATYESGFVIDKFPISRPNLTFSTLTVSNMSPEDSSIYLCSVTGSDVNQPQHFGDGTRLSIL.